The text below deals with one TCR beta chain. Its antigen is currently unknown. The TCR beta cDNA came from 5'RACE template switching with UMIs. Following a re-call of the 5' RACE reads, TCRdb has one entry per CDR3 protein and lacks DNA. The table lists some 300,000 distinct CDR3 sequences. This sample stems from a study of T cells expressing NK-cell markers. Study-wide background: The TCR beta repertoires were obtained from sorted CD3+CD56+NKG2C+, CD3+CD56+NKG2C- and CD3+CD56-NKG2C+ T cells. Sequencing covered eight donors, seven HCMV-seropositive and one seronegative. Study results and caveats: Dominant NKG2C+ clonotypes accounted for about 1.0-8% of CD8+ T cells in 5 to 7 donors.

The CDR3 is 14 residues long. The germline V gene encodes CDR1 SGHAT and CDR2 FQNNGV. V gene TRBV11-2 combines with J gene TRBJ2-1; TCRdb outputs TRBD1, but without DNA this stays unchecked. The sequence derives from a man younger than 30 in good health. Sequencing was done on a sample of blood T cells: a sorted CD56 or NKG2C T cell subset, CD4+ or CD8+ T cells, or bulk PBMC T cells (not recorded which). The CDR3 protein is CASSPGAWVREQFF.